This T cell receptor (beta chain) derives from a study of regulatory T cells in long-lasting Graves disease. General observations from the study: Owing to a sample size that was small, accuracy may have been reduced. Samples came from peripheral blood alone, without thyroid tissue.

This clonotype has a count of ten or more. Antigen unknown. Specified time point: newly diagnosed GD, antithyroid drugs for less than 3 months. RNA isolated from PBMCs was used to make the TCR library. The CDR3 totals 15 residues. The germline gives CDR1 MNHEY, CDR2 SVGAGI. Germline trimming cut 4 bases from V and 0 bases from J; bases unmatched to any gene: 6. Building the TCR beta libraries relied on iRepertoire HTBI primers, and CDR3 regions underwent Arm-PCR. One entry per CDR3 protein results from TCRdb running MiXCR on the multiplex PCR reads. The top ten hold over 7% of the sample, which has around 450,000 distinct CDR3 sequences, 15% seen once. The sample was also reused in another study, on T cells in Graves' hyperthyroidism and ophthalmopathy. That paper states: Appearing also in blood were most of the thyroid clonotypes expanded above 0.001.

The chain is built from TRBV6-5 and TRBJ2-7; 7 bases line up with TRBD1. The sequence derives from a woman between 35 and 50 years old with Graves disease. The material was peripheral blood mononuclear cells (PBMCs), obtained at new diagnosis, from a patient treated with antithyroid drugs. CDR3: CASSWMTGSSYEQYF. CDR3 nucleotide sequence: TGTGCCAGCAGTTGGATGACAGGGAGCTCCTACGAGCAGTACTTC.